Detailed here is one T cell receptor beta chain. It lacks a known antigen. No base-level quality is on record; no much larger clone is a single base apart. The sample comes from a study of blood T cell repertoires in COVID-19 (dated by TCRdb to between 2020 and 2021). For the study in its entirety: Collaborator samples came from the United States, Italy and Spain and covered acute and convalescent phases of COVID-19. Subjects who had been exposed to COVID-19, were actively infected with it, or had recovered from it provided the deeply sampled blood TCRbeta repertoires that made up the dataset. The repertoires were made available in a free public database intended to serve as a resource for research on the immune response to SARS-CoV-2. Samples were obtained from the ongoing ImmuneRACE study (first 160 participants) and from 1,000 to 1,500 subjects provided by 6 global collaborators. The sample metadata nearly always contained a de-identified subject ID, COVID-19 status, age in years and sex. HLA class I and class II types, where available, came from metadata supplied by the sample provider rather than from assay-based typing. The material from the prospective study consisted of cDNA or gDNA derived from T cells, B-cell-depleted T cells, or PBMCs. Overall study results and their limits: Clinical and demographic metadata were provided uncurated, with the amount varying by source and participant.

The immunoSEQ Assay, a bias-controlled multiplex PCR, was used to amplify TCRbeta CDR3 regions from genomic DNA. As for the original processing: Within the assay, amplification of reference gene primers was used to estimate how many nucleated cells each sample contained. To quantify the absolute abundance of each unique TCRbeta CDR3 rearrangement, sequence reads were collapsed and filtered. For each sample, productive Simpson clonality was calculated by taking the square root of Simpson's diversity index across productive rearrangements. This immuneACCESS table, as held by TCRdb, lists in-frame sequences with V and J called but not all clones. Of the missing ones, under half trace to an unresolved V gene in checked studies; the others have no known cause. Clone size and V and J calls were adopted from that table, with D and trimming inferred from the DNA. The sample has 100,000 to 150,000 clones on record, roughly 90% of them singletons. The ten top clones hold around 4.2% of the sample.

In Seattle, one collaborating source enrolled patients while the infection was active and tracked those patients longitudinally over the course of disease. The collaborating institutions used their own protocols to collect whole blood in K2EDTA tubes. For TCRbeta analysis, collaborator samples were shipped as frozen whole blood, as isolated PBMCs, or as DNA extracted from either sample type. CDR1 and CDR2, per the germline V gene (reference sequence), are LNHDA and SQIVND. The CDR3, cysteine through phenylalanine, is 15 amino acids long. The sequence is cut down to CDR3 DNA, 45 bases in frame from base 1. V drops 10 bases and J drops 8 bases, leaving 21 bases in between.

What was sequenced was peripheral blood. This receptor was obtained from a man in his sixties with COVID-19, enrolled during active disease. The sequence is built from TRBV19 and TRBJ1-6, with no reliable assignment of the D segment. The CDR3 in this case is CATTYRLHHDSPLHF. The sequenced DNA: TGTGCCACAACATACCGTTTACACCACGATTCACCCCTCCACTTT. The CDR3 plus the reference TRBV19 and TRBJ1-6 genes for the other parts give the full variable domain: DGGITQSPKYLFRKEGQNVTLSCEQNLNHDAMYWYRQDPGQGLRLIYYSQIVNDFQKGDIAEGYSVSREKKESFPLTVTSAQKNPTAFYLCATTYRLHHDSPLHFGNGTRLTVT.